The rows below give T cell receptor beta chains drawn from one sample of a study of blood T cell repertoires in COVID-19. Using immunoSEQ multiplex PCR, the repertoire was profiled, and TCRdb retains in-frame clones only, with some absent. In the table there are roughly 300,000 clones, 87% of which are singletons. The sequenced material came from PBMCs or T cells enriched from blood (not recorded which). Receptor source: a woman in her 30s who had recovered from COVID-19. Both conserved end residues are part of each CDR3. Each record gives: J gene, V gene, clone size, D gene, CDR3 protein, CDR3 DNA. The D gene is left open where the match is weak. The listing skips clone size in some rows; elsewhere it reads once, few, many or a size class.

j_gene: TRBJ1-6
v_gene: TRBV7-2
abundance: few
d_gene: -
CDR3aa: CASSWGQSNSPLHF
CDR3nt: TGTGCCAGCAGCTGGGGCCAGTCTAATTCACCCCTCCACTTT

j_gene: TRBJ2-6
v_gene: TRBV27
abundance: -
d_gene: TRBD2
CDR3aa: CASSHGTSGDSGANVLTF
CDR3nt: TGTGCCAGCAGTCACGGGACTAGCGGGGACTCTGGGGCCAACGTCCTGACTTTC

j_gene: TRBJ1-2
v_gene: TRBV19
abundance: -
d_gene: -
CDR3aa: CASTRGRGDYGYTF
CDR3nt: TGTGCCAGTACCCGAGGGCGGGGAGACTATGGCTACACCTTC

j_gene: TRBJ1-1
v_gene: TRBV21-1
abundance: few
d_gene: -
CDR3aa: CASSNPQCTEAFF
CDR3nt: TGTGCCAGCAGCAATCCCCAGTGCACTGAAGCTTTCTTT

j_gene: TRBJ2-7
v_gene: TRBV5-1
abundance: -
d_gene: -
CDR3aa: CASSPVLGQSYEQYF
CDR3nt: TGCGCCAGCAGCCCCGTTTTAGGACAGTCATACGAGCAGTACTTC

j_gene: TRBJ1-1
v_gene: TRBV2
abundance: -
d_gene: TRBD1
CDR3aa: CASKGYRGAEAFF
CDR3nt: TGTGCCAGCAAGGGATACAGGGGGGCTGAAGCTTTCTTT

j_gene: TRBJ1-6
v_gene: TRBV23-1
abundance: -
d_gene: TRBD1
CDR3aa: CASSQPDRGFSPLHF
CDR3nt: TGCGCCAGCAGTCAACCGGACAGGGGGTTTTCACCCCTCCACTTT

j_gene: TRBJ2-2
v_gene: TRBV7-6
abundance: -
d_gene: TRBD1
CDR3aa: CASSQPDRDTGELFF
CDR3nt: TGTGCCAGCAGCCAACCTGACAGGGACACCGGGGAGCTGTTTTTT

j_gene: TRBJ1-2
v_gene: TRBV28
abundance: -
d_gene: TRBD1
CDR3aa: CASSSPSVYRGASGYTF
CDR3nt: TGTGCCAGCAGTTCCCCCAGCGTCTACAGGGGGGCCTCTGGCTACACCTTC

j_gene: TRBJ2-1
v_gene: TRBV6-1
abundance: few
d_gene: -
CDR3aa: CASSATGIFIYNEQFF
CDR3nt: TGTGCCAGCAGTGCTACAGGGATATTCATCTACAATGAGCAGTTCTTC

j_gene: TRBJ2-3
v_gene: TRBV18
abundance: -
d_gene: TRBD2
CDR3aa: CASSPPPGGGTDTQYF
CDR3nt: TGTGCCAGCTCACCACCGCCGGGGGGAGGCACAGATACGCAGTATTTT

j_gene: TRBJ2-2
v_gene: TRBV12-3/TRBV12-4
abundance: -
d_gene: -
CDR3aa: CASTPSGELFF
CDR3nt: TGTGCCAGCACCCCATCCGGGGAGCTGTTTTTT

j_gene: TRBJ2-2
v_gene: TRBV25-1
abundance: -
d_gene: -
CDR3aa: CASKKLPTLTGELFF
CDR3nt: TGTGCCAGTAAGAAACTCCCGACTTTGACCGGGGAGCTGTTTTTT

j_gene: TRBJ2-5
v_gene: TRBV19
abundance: -
d_gene: -
CDR3aa: CASSRTWRETQYF
CDR3nt: TGTGCCAGTAGTCGGACATGGAGAGAGACCCAGTACTTC

j_gene: TRBJ2-5
v_gene: TRBV27
abundance: -
d_gene: -
CDR3aa: CASSLTAQETQYF
CDR3nt: TGTGCCAGCAGTCTGACTGCCCAAGAGACCCAGTACTTC

j_gene: TRBJ1-5
v_gene: TRBV4-2
abundance: -
d_gene: -
CDR3aa: CASSQEETDANQPQHF
CDR3nt: TGTGCCAGCAGCCAAGAGGAGACAGATGCCAATCAGCCCCAGCATTTT

j_gene: TRBJ1-5
v_gene: TRBV19
abundance: -
d_gene: -
CDR3aa: CASSIETGYQPQHF
CDR3nt: TGTGCCAGTAGTATAGAAACGGGATATCAGCCCCAGCATTTT

j_gene: TRBJ2-7
v_gene: TRBV20-1
abundance: -
d_gene: -
CDR3aa: CSASGGGLYSYEQYF
CDR3nt: TGCAGTGCTAGTGGGGGGGGGCTCTACTCCTACGAGCAGTACTTC

j_gene: TRBJ1-1
v_gene: TRBV24-1
abundance: -
d_gene: -
CDR3aa: CAAQAGVGTEAFF
CDR3nt: TGTGCCGCTCAGGCGGGGGTGGGCACTGAAGCTTTCTTT

j_gene: TRBJ1-2
v_gene: TRBV27
abundance: -
d_gene: -
CDR3aa: CASSLTGKGYTF
CDR3nt: TGTGCCAGCAGTTTAACGGGGAAAGGCTACACCTTC